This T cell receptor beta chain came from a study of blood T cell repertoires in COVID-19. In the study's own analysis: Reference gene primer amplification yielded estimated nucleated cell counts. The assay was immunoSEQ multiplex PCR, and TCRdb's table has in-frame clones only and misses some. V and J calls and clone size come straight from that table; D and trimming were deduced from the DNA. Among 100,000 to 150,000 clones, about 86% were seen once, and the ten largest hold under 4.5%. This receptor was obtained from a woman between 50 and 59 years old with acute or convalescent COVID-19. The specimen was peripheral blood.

The CDR3 nucleotides read TGTGCCAGCCGGGTGGAAGATACGCAGTATTTT. Encoded protein: CASRVEDTQYF. V is TRBV27 and J is TRBJ2-3; D not certain. The CDR3 length is 11 residues. V lost 8 bases and J lost 5, with 8 bases in between. CDR1 and CDR2 (germline): MNHEY, SMNVEV (reference sequence).